This note documents a single TCR beta chain sequence. Antigen specificity is unknown. Documented time point: after neoadjuvant nivolumab, at surgical resection. The patients had HPV-negative, locally advanced oral cavity squamous cell carcinoma. Analysis of PBMCs was direct, with no culture step. The data belong to a study of neoadjuvant anti-PD-1 for oral cavity cancer. In the study overall: Nivolumab at 3 mg/kg was mostly given biweekly, three to four doses, pre-surgery. Notes on the study in general: TCR analyses covered only a few patients per response group.

Sequenced by immunoSEQ multiplex PCR; TCRdb stores in-frame clones only, minus some. The data hold around 13,000 clones, with approximately 70% observed a single time. The CDR3 has 13 amino acids. V lost 6 bases to trimming and J lost 8 bases, with 14 bases between them. Germline values: CDR1 MDHEN, CDR2 SYDVKM. The chain links TRBV28 to TRBJ2-1; no clear D gene. The material was PBMCs, obtained after nivolumab (anti-PD-1) treatment. The sequence derives from a person between 40 and 85 years old with oral cavity squamous cell carcinoma. The CDR3 here is CASRGRGTDEQFF. The CDR3 DNA follows: TGTGCCAGCAGAGGCCGCGGCACCGATGAGCAGTTCTTC.